This T cell receptor (beta chain) stems from a study of identical twins. Study outcomes and limitations: Invariant populations such as MAIT and iNKT cells could partly muddle zero-insertion analyses. Cross-sectional statistics, not tracking of the same donors, supported the conclusions. Out-of-frame TCR alpha sharing in monozygotic twins exceeded recombination model predictions.

Template switching introduced a universal primer site, and the cDNA bore unique molecular identifiers. One entry per CDR3 protein, called by TCRdb with MiXCR from the 5' RACE reads. The sample consists of roughly 490,000 distinct CDR3 sequences, 14% of them appearing once. This clonotype was recorded at least ten times. Its target is not known. The data were also submitted as part of a second study, on yellow fever vaccine responses in identical twins.

This sequence originates from a woman in her late teens or twenties in good health. Material: CD4+ T cells sorted from blood.

This CDR3 reads CASSLAGAVGNEQFF. The CDR3 DNA is TGCGCCAGCAGCTTGGCTGGGGCAGTAGGCAATGAGCAGTTCTTC. The chain uses TRBV5-1 and TRBJ2-1; a possible D gene is TRBD1 (5 bases). The CDR3 runs 15 residues. CDR1 is SGHRS, CDR2 YFSETQ, per germline. Deletions cut 0 bases from V and 6 bases from J, with 13 bases between. Looking up the rest from reference TRBV5-1 and TRBJ2-1 gives the full variable domain: KAGVTQTPRYLIKTRGQQVTLSCSPISGHRSVSWYQQTPGQGLQFLFEYFSETQRNKGNFPGRFSGRQFSNSRSEMNVSTLELGDSALYLCASSLAGAVGNEQFFGPGTRLTVL.